The T cell receptor (beta chain) under discussion was sequenced for a study of T cells in localized non-small cell lung cancer. Method: immunoSEQ multiplex PCR; TCRdb's copy keeps in-frame clones and lacks some. The table records tens of thousands of clones, 80% to 95% of them present only once. Per the germline V gene, CDR1 is SGDLS and CDR2 is YYNGEE. This CDR3 is 15 amino acids long. After removal of 4 bases from V and 8 bases from J, the junction contained 12 bases not matched to a gene. Comment on this clone: Its target is unknown.

The study, taken as a whole, reports: In adjacent lung appeared a median 57 of the top 100 tumor clones. Of the tissues analyzed, uninvolved adjacent lung showed maximal T cell clonality, greater than tumor.

The gene calls are TRBV9 and TRBJ2-1; 7 nucleotides match TRBD2. The sample here was peripheral blood, taken before any cancer treatment. This sequence was found in a female donor older than 55 with stage I lung adenocarcinoma. The CDR3 loop is CASSPPRGVFDEQFF. Written as DNA, the CDR3 is TGTGCCAGCAGCCCCCCACGGGGGGTCTTTGATGAGCAGTTCTTC.